A selection of T cell receptor beta chains follows, all from one sample in a study of CD4+ T cells in melanoma. Produced via immunoSEQ multiplex PCR; TCRdb's table is partial and in-frame only. Of more than 20,000 clones in the sample, 78% are singletons; the top ten hold 9.7%. The receptors here all came from a human donor with melanoma. CDR3s include the opening cysteine and the closing phenylalanine or tryptophan. Size is stated for part of the rows, as once, few or many counts, or as a class when the clone is expanded.

v_call clone_size cdr3_aa
TRBV7-6 - CASSLGQGTVGELFF
TRBV19 - CASSSTRGISSYEQYF
TRBV5-1 - CASSLVGGLNEQFF
TRBV7-8 few CASSPFDFPEMTTEAFF
TRBV15 - CATSTQGASGNEQFF
TRBV7-3 - CASSSRRRTKRFTEQYF
TRBV29-1 - CSVRDKGLVVTEAFF
TRBV5-6 - CASSWGSGSPYEQYF
TRBV30 - CAWRGESSYNEQFF
TRBV29-1 few CSVVSRSLGDTQYF
TRBV7-8 - CASSAAEGETQYF
TRBV27 - CASSLDPGRQYNSPLHF
TRBV18 - CASSRGAGQGERKTQYF